A single sample is the source of the 9 T cell receptor beta chains below, sequenced in a study of shared clonotypes between healthy human individuals. Profiled with immunoSEQ multiplex PCR; TCRdb holds only in-frame clones, not every one. The sample yields some 500,000 clones, 90% to 96% seen once. Specimen: naive CD4+ T cells sorted from blood. Subset defined: CD45RA+ positively selected. Receptor source: a woman in her 30s in good health.

The chain joins TRBV21-1 to TRBJ2-5. TRBV21-1 is described as a pseudogene. The CDR3 runs 16 residues. The DNA for the CDR3 is TGTGCCAGCAGCAAAGGGGAACACCTTTACCAAGAGACCCAGTACTTC. Translated, it gives CASSKGEHLYQETQYF.

The chain employs TRBV7-8 and TRBJ1-5, with unresolved D. Trimming shortened V by 1 base and J by 5 bases, and 21 bases separated the two germline ends. Per the germline V gene, CDR1 is SGHVS and CDR2 is FQNEAQ. The CDR3 sequence is 18 residues long. The CDR3 protein is CASSLVGSEVRRYQPQHF. The CDR3 nucleotides are TGTGCCAGCAGCTTAGTCGGCAGTGAGGTCCGGCGCTATCAGCCCCAGCATTTT.

CDR3 loop: CASSRGGRAEAFF. The CDR3 bases are TGTGCCAGCTCACGGGGGGGTAGGGCTGAAGCTTTCTTT. The chain has TRBV28 and TRBJ1-1, with D tentatively TRBD1 (5 bases). Trimming took 8 bases from V and 6 from J, leaving 16 bases between them. CDR1 is MDHEN, CDR2 SYDVKM, per germline. CDR3 length equals 13 residues.

V and J are TRBV29-1 and TRBJ2-7, with D unclear. V was shortened by 4 bases and J by 1 base, with 14 bases between the two germline ends. There are 14 residues in the CDR3. Germline CDR1 reads SQVTM; CDR2 reads ANQGSEA. CDR3 DNA sequence: TGCAGCGTTGCCATAGGTTTCGGTTCCTACGAGCAGTACTTC. It is translated as CSVAIGFGSYEQYF.

The chain recombines TRBV7-2 with TRBJ2-1, with 10 bases matching TRBD2. Trimming took 4 bases from V and 4 from J; bases not matched to a gene: 4. Germline CDR1 SGHTA, CDR2 FQGNSA. The CDR3 totals 15 residues. The CDR3 loop reads CASSYGTSEYNEQFF. CDR3 sequence (DNA): TGTGCCAGCAGCTACGGGACTAGCGAATACAATGAGCAGTTCTTC.

V usage is TRBV6-5 and J usage is TRBJ2-7; either TRBD1 or TRBD2 may fit D (5 bases each). This CDR3 contains 14 residues. Trimming pared 5 bases from V and 3 bases from J, leaving 14 bases between. Germline-derived CDR1 and CDR2 are MNHEY and SVGAGI. Here the CDR3 reads CASSKGRRSYEQYF. In nucleotides, the CDR3 is TGTGCCAGCAGTAAGGGACGGAGAAGCTACGAGCAGTACTTC.

The chain combines TRBV20-1 with TRBJ1-1, with D possibly being TRBD1 (5 bases). V was trimmed by 3 bases and J by 8 bases, leaving 10 bases between them. The CDR3 has 11 amino acids. Germline assignment: CDR1 DFQATT and CDR2 SNEGSKA (reference sequence). CDR3: CSASGRQEAFF. The DNA of the CDR3 is TGCAGTGCTAGTGGGAGACAGGAAGCTTTCTTT.

This clone occurred once. The J gene is TRBJ2-5, the V gene TRBV7-2; the D gene is possibly TRBD2 (5 bases). The CDR3 runs 15 residues. The V end was cut by 4 bases, the J end by 1 base, with 13 bases between. CDR1 is SGHTA, CDR2 FQGNSA, per germline. CDR3 DNA: TGTGCCAGCAGCTCTGCGGCTGCGGGCCAAGAGACCCAGTACTTC. Its protein product is CASSSAAAGQETQYF.

The J gene is TRBJ2-7, the V gene TRBV5-1; D remains ambiguous. The CDR3 is 13 amino acids. The germline V gene encodes CDR1 SGHRS and CDR2 YFSETQ. Trimming cost V 2 bases and J 0 bases, with 6 bases left between them. As DNA, the CDR3 is TGCGCCAGCAGCTTCCCGAGCTCCTACGAGCAGTACTTC. Protein sequence: CASSFPSSYEQYF.